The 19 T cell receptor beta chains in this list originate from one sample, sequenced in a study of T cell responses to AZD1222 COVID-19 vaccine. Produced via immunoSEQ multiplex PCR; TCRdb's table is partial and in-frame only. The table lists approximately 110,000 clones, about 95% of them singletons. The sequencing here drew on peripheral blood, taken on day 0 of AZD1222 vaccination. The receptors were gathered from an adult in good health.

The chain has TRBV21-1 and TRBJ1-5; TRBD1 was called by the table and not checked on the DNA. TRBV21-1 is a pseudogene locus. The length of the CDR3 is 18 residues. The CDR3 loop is CASSNCLSRDRSNQPQHF. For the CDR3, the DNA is TGTGCCAGCAGCAACTGTCTCTCCAGGGATAGGAGCAATCAGCCCCAGCATTTT.

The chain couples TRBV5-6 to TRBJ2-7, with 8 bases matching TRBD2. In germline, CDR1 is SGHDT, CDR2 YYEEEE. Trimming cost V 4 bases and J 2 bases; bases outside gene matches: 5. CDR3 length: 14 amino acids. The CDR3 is CASSSGGNPYEQYF. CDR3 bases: TGTGCCAGCAGCAGCGGGGGCAATCCCTACGAGCAGTACTTC.

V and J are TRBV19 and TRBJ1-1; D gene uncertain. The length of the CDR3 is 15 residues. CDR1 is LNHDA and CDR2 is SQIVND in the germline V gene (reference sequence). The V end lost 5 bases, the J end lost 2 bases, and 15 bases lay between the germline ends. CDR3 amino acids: CASSPHSDLNTEAFF. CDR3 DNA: TGTGCCAGTAGTCCACACTCAGACCTCAACACTGAAGCTTTCTTT. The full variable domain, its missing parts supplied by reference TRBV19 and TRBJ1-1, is DGGITQSPKYLFRKEGQNVTLSCEQNLNHDAMYWYRQDPGQGLRLIYYSQIVNDFQKGDIAEGYSVSREKKESFPLTVTSAQKNPTAFYLCASSPHSDLNTEAFFGQGTRLTVV.

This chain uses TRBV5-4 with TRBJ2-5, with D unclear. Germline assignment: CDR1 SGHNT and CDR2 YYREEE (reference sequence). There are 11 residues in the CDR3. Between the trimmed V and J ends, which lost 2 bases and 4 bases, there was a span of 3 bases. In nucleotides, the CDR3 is TGTGCCAGCAGCTTCAGAGAGACCCAGTACTTC. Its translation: CASSFRETQYF. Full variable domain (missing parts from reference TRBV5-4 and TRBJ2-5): ETGVTQSPTHLIKTRGQQVTLRCSSQSGHNTVSWYQQALGQGPQFIFQYYREEENGRGNFPPRFSGLQFPNYSSELNVNALELDDSALYLCASSFRETQYFGPGTRLLVL.

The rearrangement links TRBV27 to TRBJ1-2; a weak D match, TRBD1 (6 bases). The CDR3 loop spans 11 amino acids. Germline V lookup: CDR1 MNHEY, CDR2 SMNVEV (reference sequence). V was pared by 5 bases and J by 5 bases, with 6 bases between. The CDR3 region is CASSQGYGYTF. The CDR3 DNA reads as TGTGCCAGCAGTCAGGGGTATGGCTACACCTTC.

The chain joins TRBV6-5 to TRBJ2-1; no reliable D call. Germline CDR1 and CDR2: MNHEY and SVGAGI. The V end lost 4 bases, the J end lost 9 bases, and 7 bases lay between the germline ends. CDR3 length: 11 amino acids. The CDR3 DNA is TGTGCCAGCAGTTGGGGTTTTGAGCAGTTCTTC. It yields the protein CASSWGFEQFF.

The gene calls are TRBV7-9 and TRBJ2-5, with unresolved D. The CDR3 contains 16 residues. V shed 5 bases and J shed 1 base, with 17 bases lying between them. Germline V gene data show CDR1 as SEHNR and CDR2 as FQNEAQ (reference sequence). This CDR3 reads CASSPRVGRLQETQYF. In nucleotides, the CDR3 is TGTGCCAGCAGCCCTAGGGTCGGCCGCCTCCAAGAGACCCAGTACTTC.

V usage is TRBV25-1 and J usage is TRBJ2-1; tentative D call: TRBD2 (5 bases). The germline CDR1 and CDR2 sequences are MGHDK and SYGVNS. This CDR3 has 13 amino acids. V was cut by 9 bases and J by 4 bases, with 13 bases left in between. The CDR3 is CASLDSPYNEQFF. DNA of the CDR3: TGTGCCAGTTTGGACTCACCGTACAATGAGCAGTTCTTC.

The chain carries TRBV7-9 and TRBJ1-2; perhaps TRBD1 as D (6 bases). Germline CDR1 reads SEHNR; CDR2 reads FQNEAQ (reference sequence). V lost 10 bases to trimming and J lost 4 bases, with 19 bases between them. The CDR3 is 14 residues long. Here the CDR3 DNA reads TGTGCCACCCCTATTGGGGGGCGCCTCTATGGCTACACCTTC. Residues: CATPIGGRLYGYTF.

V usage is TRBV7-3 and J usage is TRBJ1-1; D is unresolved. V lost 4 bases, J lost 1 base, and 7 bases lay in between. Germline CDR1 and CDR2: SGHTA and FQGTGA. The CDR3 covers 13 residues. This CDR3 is CASSSFGNTEAFF. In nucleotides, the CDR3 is TGTGCCAGCAGCTCCTTCGGGAACACTGAAGCTTTCTTT. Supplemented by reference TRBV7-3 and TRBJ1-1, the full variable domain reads GAGVSQTPSNKVTEKGKYVELRCDPISGHTALYWYRQSLGQGPEFLIYFQGTGAADDSGLPNDRFFAVRPEGSVSTLKIQRTERGDSAVYLCASSSFGNTEAFFGQGTRLTVV.

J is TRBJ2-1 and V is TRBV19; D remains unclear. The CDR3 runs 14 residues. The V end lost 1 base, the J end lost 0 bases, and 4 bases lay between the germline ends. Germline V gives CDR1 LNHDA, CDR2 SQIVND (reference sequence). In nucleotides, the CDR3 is TGTGCCAGTAGTATAGTACGCTCCTACAATGAGCAGTTCTTC. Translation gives CASSIVRSYNEQFF.

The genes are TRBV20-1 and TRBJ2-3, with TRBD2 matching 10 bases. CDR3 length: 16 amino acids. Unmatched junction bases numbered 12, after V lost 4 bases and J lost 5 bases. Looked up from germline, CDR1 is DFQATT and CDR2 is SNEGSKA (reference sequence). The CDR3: CSAIDPSGRRGDTQYF. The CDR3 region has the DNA TGCAGTGCTATTGATCCTAGCGGGAGACGAGGAGATACGCAGTATTTT.

This CDR3 reads CASTRSSGNTIYF. The CDR3, as DNA: TGTGCCAGCACCAGGAGCTCTGGAAACACCATATATTTT. V usage is TRBV6-5 and J usage is TRBJ1-3; D remains unclear. The length of the CDR3 is 13 residues. V was cut by 7 bases and J by 0 bases, with 7 bases left in between. Germline V gene data show CDR1 as MNHEY and CDR2 as SVGAGI.

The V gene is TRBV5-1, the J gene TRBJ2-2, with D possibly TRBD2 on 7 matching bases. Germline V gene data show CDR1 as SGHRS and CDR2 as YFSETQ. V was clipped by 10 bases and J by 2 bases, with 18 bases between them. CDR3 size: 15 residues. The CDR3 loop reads CASTGGGLNTGELFF. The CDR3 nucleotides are TGCGCCTCGACTGGCGGGGGCCTCAACACCGGGGAGCTGTTTTTT.

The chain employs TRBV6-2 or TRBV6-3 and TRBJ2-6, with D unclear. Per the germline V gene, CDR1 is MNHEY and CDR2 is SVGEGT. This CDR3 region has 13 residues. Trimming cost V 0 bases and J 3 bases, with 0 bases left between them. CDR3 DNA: TGTGCCAGCAGTTACTCTGGGGCCAACGTCCTGACTTTC. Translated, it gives CASSYSGANVLTF.

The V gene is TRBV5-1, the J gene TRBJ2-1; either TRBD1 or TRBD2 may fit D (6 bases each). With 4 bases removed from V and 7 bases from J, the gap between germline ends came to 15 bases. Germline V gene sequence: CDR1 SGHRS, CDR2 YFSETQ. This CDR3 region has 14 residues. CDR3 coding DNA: TGCGCCAGCAGCCCGGGAGTAAGGGGGAATGAGCAGTTCTTC. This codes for CASSPGVRGNEQFF.

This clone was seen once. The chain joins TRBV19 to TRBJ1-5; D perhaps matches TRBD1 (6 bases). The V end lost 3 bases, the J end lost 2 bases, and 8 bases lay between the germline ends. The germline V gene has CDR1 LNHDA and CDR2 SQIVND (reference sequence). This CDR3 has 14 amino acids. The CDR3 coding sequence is TGTGCCAGTAGTATCGCAGGGGGCAATCAGCCCCAGCATTTT. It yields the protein CASSIAGGNQPQHF.

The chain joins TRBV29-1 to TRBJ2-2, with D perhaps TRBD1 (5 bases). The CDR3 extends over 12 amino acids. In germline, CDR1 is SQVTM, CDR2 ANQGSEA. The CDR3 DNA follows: TGCACCTGTCGGCAGGGCGCCGGGGAGCTGTTTTTT. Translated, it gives CTCRQGAGELFF.

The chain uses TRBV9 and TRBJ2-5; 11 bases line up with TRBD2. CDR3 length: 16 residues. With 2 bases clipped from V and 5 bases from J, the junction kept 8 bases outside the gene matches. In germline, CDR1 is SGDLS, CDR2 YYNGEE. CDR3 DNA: TGTGCCAGCAGCGTTTTTAGCGGGGGGGCAGGGGAGACCCAGTACTTC. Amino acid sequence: CASSVFSGGAGETQYF.